These 17 T cell receptor beta chains originate from one sample sequenced in a study of blood T cell repertoires in COVID-19. Sequencing was performed with immunoSEQ multiplex PCR; in TCRdb, only in-frame clones are kept and a portion is missing. The repertoire holds fewer than 130,000 clones, with 88% as singletons. The sequencing input was peripheral blood. The receptor source for this set is a woman aged 45-65 years with acute or convalescent COVID-19.

The genes are TRBV9 and TRBJ2-7; weak D call: TRBD1 (5 bases). V was shortened by 3 bases and J by 2 bases, with 12 bases between the two germline ends. The CDR3 covers 14 residues. Germline CDR1 reads SGDLS; CDR2 reads YYNGEE. CDR3 protein: CASSAMTVPYEQYF. CDR3 bases: TGTGCCAGCAGCGCCATGACAGTGCCCTACGAGCAGTACTTC.

This sequence joins TRBV5-6 and TRBJ2-5, with 14 bases fitting TRBD2. The CDR3 is made up of 17 amino acids. With 3 bases clipped from V and 5 bases from J, the junction kept 9 bases outside the gene matches. Germline V gene lookup returns CDR1 SGHDT and CDR2 YYEEEE. The DNA for the CDR3 is TGTGCCAGCAGCTCCGGGACTAGCGGGAGATTGGGTGAGACCCAGTACTTC. It is translated as CASSSGTSGRLGETQYF. The complete variable domain, with remaining parts taken from reference TRBV5-6 and TRBJ2-5, reads DAGVTQSPTHLIKTRGQQVTLRCSPKSGHDTVSWYQQALGQGPQFIFQYYEEEERQRGNFPDRFSGHQFPNYSSELNVNALLLGDSALYLCASSSGTSGRLGETQYFGPGTRLLVL.

The chain is built from TRBV29-1 and TRBJ2-2; 12 nucleotides agree with TRBD2. CDR1 SQVTM and CDR2 ANQGSEA come from the germline V gene. The trim removed 3 bases at V and 5 bases at J, leaving 7 bases unmatched. The CDR3 covers 16 residues. The CDR3 nucleotides are TGCAGCGTTGAGGGGGCTGGGACTAGCGGGACCGGGGAGCTGTTTTTT. Encoded protein: CSVEGAGTSGTGELFF.

The chain combines TRBV6-5 with TRBJ1-1, with D perhaps TRBD1 (5 bases). CDR3 length: 14 residues. The germline V and J ends were trimmed by 7 bases and 1 base, with 13 bases remaining between them. Germline CDR1 is MNHEY and CDR2 is SVGAGI. The CDR3 is CASMPKRGNTEAFF. The CDR3 DNA follows: TGTGCCAGCATGCCCAAAAGGGGGAACACTGAAGCTTTCTTT.

This sequence joins TRBV5-1 and TRBJ2-1; TRBD1 agrees at 8 bases. The CDR3 length is 13 residues. Per the germline V gene, CDR1 is SGHRS and CDR2 is YFSETQ. Losses at the gene ends were 4 bases for V and 7 bases for J; bases not matched to a gene: 4. The DNA of the CDR3 is TGCGCCAGCAGCCTAGGACAGGGAAATGAGCAGTTCTTC. This codes for CASSLGQGNEQFF.

The chain carries TRBV27 and TRBJ2-7; 7 nucleotides line up with TRBD1. Germline V gene lookup returns CDR1 MNHEY and CDR2 SMNVEV (reference sequence). This CDR3 contains 13 residues. Unmatched junction bases numbered 3, after V lost 4 bases and J lost 3 bases. The CDR3 DNA sequence: TGTGCCAGCAGTTCATACAGGGGCTACGAGCAGTACTTC. Protein sequence: CASSSYRGYEQYF.

This clone was seen only once. The gene calls are TRBV5-1 and TRBJ2-5; D is possibly TRBD1 (5 bases). Trimming removed 0 bases from V and 7 bases from J, with 19 bases in between. The CDR3 length is 16 residues. Germline V gene data show CDR1 as SGHRS and CDR2 as YFSETQ. CDR3 in amino acids: CASSLVGQSVSATQYF. The CDR3 DNA sequence: TGCGCCAGCAGCTTGGTGGGGCAGTCAGTCTCGGCGACCCAGTACTTC.

The genes are TRBV5-1 and TRBJ1-4; the match to TRBD1 covers 7 bases. The CDR3 contains 15 residues. Germline assignment: CDR1 SGHRS and CDR2 YFSETQ. V shed 6 bases, J shed 0 bases, and the junction held 5 bases outside the gene matches. CDR3 bases: TGCGCCAGCAACGCTCAGGGGGCAACTAATGAAAAACTGTTTTTT. Encoded protein: CASNAQGATNEKLFF.

The V call is TRBV7-2, the J call TRBJ2-7; 8 bases align to TRBD2. V lost 7 bases, J lost 1 base, and 9 bases stayed unmatched. The CDR3 consists of 15 residues. Germline-derived CDR1 and CDR2 are SGHTA and FQGNSA. CDR3 region: CASNHGAGGSYEQYF. The CDR3 nucleotides are TGTGCCAGCAACCACGGGGCGGGGGGTTCCTACGAGCAGTACTTC. The complete variable domain, with remaining parts taken from reference TRBV7-2 and TRBJ2-7, reads GAGVSQSPSNKVTEKGKDVELRCDPISGHTALYWYRQSLGQGLEFLIYFQGNSAPDKSGLPSDRFSAERTGGSVSTLTIQRTQQEDSAVYLCASNHGAGGSYEQYFGPGTRLTVT.

This clone was counted once. V usage is TRBV7-6 and J usage is TRBJ2-1; TRBD2 agrees at 13 bases. The CDR3 loop spans 17 amino acids. Germline V CDR1 and CDR2: SGHVS, FNYEAQ. J was trimmed by 1 base and V by 5 bases; bases with no gene match: 5. CDR3 DNA: TGTGCCAGCAGCCGACGGACTAGCGGGAGTTCCTACAATGAGCAGTTCTTC. It is translated as CASSRRTSGSSYNEQFF.

V gene TRBV28 combines with J gene TRBJ2-3; 8 positions agree with TRBD1. The CDR3 length is 15 residues. CDR1 MDHEN and CDR2 SYDVKM come from the germline V gene. V lost 6 bases, J lost 4 bases, and 9 bases stayed unmatched. The CDR3 coding sequence is TGTGCCAGCAGGCCGCAGGGGGCAAGGGCAGATACGCAGTATTTT. Residues: CASRPQGARADTQYF. Full variable domain (remainder filled in from reference TRBV28 and TRBJ2-3): DVKVTQSSRYLVKRTGEKVFLECVQDMDHENMFWYRQDPGLGLRLIYFSYDVKMKEKGDIPEGYSVSREKKERFSLILESASTNQTSMYLCASRPQGARADTQYFGPGTRLTVL.

J is TRBJ2-7 and V is TRBV12-3 or TRBV12-4; 8 nucleotides line up with TRBD2. The CDR3 covers 13 residues. Trimming removed 3 bases from V and 5 bases from J; junction bases left unmatched: 3. The CDR3 reads CASSFGLADEQYF. CDR3 sequence (DNA): TGTGCCAGCAGTTTCGGACTAGCAGACGAGCAGTACTTC.

The V gene is TRBV19, the J gene TRBJ1-6, with 7 positions matching TRBD1. V trimming: 9 bases; J trimming: 7 bases; junction bases outside the gene matches: 3. This CDR3 region has 12 residues. Per the germline V gene, CDR1 is LNHDA and CDR2 is SQIVND (reference sequence). This CDR3 is CASSRGNSPLHF. The CDR3 region has the DNA TGTGCCAGCTCCAGGGGGAATTCACCCCTCCACTTT.

In regard to this clone: One end of the junction fails to match germline, which may point to a read error. The chain uses TRBV18 and TRBJ2-1; tentative D call: TRBD1 (7 bases). From germline, CDR1 is KGHSH and CDR2 LQKENI. CDR3 length: 16 residues. CDR3 in amino acids: CASSPQAAGGYNEQFF. The CDR3 DNA is TGTGCCAGCTCTCCACAGGCCGCAGGGGGGTATAATGAGCAGTTCTTC.

The rearrangement uses TRBV6-1 and TRBJ2-7; 11 bases are shared with TRBD1. Germline V gives CDR1 MNHNS, CDR2 SASEGT. This CDR3 region has 15 residues. The ends lost 5 bases at V and 6 bases at J; junction bases unmatched: 9. The CDR3 reads CASSSSGTGGFEQYF. CDR3 in DNA: TGTGCCAGCAGTTCTTCCGGGACAGGGGGGTTCGAGCAGTACTTC.

The V gene is TRBV27, the J gene TRBJ2-3; TRBD1 agrees at 7 bases. The CDR3 loop spans 17 amino acids. The germline V gene encodes CDR1 MNHEY and CDR2 SMNVEV (reference sequence). V shed 5 bases and J 2 bases; nucleotides not matched to a gene: 13. The CDR3 region is CASSRRPGQFTTDTQYF. The CDR3 nucleotides are TGTGCCAGCAGTAGAAGACCGGGACAGTTTACCACAGATACGCAGTATTTT.

The chain carries TRBV30 and TRBJ2-3; maybe TRBD1 (5 bases). V was shortened by 2 bases and J by 4 bases, with 10 bases between the two germline ends. Germline lookup yields CDR1 GTSNPN and CDR2 SVGIG (reference sequence). The CDR3 length is 13 residues. Written as DNA, the CDR3 is TGTGCCTGGAGTAAGGGGTCCGCAGATACGCAGTATTTT. It encodes CAWSKGSADTQYF.